These 32 T cell receptor beta chains were all obtained from the same sample, sequenced in a study of T cells in Graves' hyperthyroidism and ophthalmopathy. The TCR beta CDR3 regions underwent amplification using RNA transcripts as the source. Initially, a first-round RT-PCR of the TCR CDR3 employed the HTBI primer set. TCRdb passed the multiplex PCR reads through MiXCR, listing each CDR3 protein once. Altogether around 620,000 distinct CDR3 sequences are present, about 16% being singletons, with the ten largest covering less than 4.5%. The sequencing input was blood. The origin of the receptors is a woman younger than 45 with Graves' hyperthyroidism.

The chain joins TRBV20-1 to TRBJ2-5, with D maybe TRBD1 (5 bases). Trimming removed 0 bases at V and 3 bases at J, with 26 bases between. This CDR3 has 19 residues. Germline lookup yields CDR1 DFQATT and CDR2 SNEGSKA (reference sequence). The CDR3 is CSARDPPVDGLTGEETQYF. The CDR3 DNA is TGCAGTGCTAGAGATCCCCCCGTTGACGGTTTAACAGGCGAAGAGACCCAGTACTTC.

CDR3 nucleotides: TGCGCCAGCAGCCCAACCACAGGGGAGTTGGGCACTGAAGCTTTCTTT. Its translation is CASSPTTGELGTEAFF. V gene TRBV5-1 combines with J gene TRBJ1-1, with 7 nucleotides matching TRBD1. This CDR3 contains 16 residues. Losses at the gene ends were 4 bases for V and 4 bases for J; bases not matched to a gene: 13. The V gene's germline CDR1 is SGHRS and CDR2 YFSETQ.

This clonotype was recorded a few times. V is TRBV6-1 and J is TRBJ2-7, with D perhaps matching TRBD1 (6 bases). The germline V gene encodes CDR1 MNHNS and CDR2 SASEGT. Trimming pared 6 bases from V and 7 bases from J, leaving 13 bases between. The CDR3 is made up of 12 amino acids. In DNA, the CDR3 is TGTGCCAGCAGGCTCTTCCAGGGGGAGCAGTACTTC. Residues: CASRLFQGEQYF.

Ten or more counts support this clonotype. The J gene is TRBJ2-3, the V gene TRBV28; 11 bases are shared with TRBD2. The CDR3 length is 16 residues. Germline-derived CDR1 and CDR2 are MDHEN and SYDVKM. V shed 3 bases, J shed 7 bases, and the junction held 9 bases outside the gene matches. CDR3: CASSLRDRLAGHTQYF. CDR3 DNA: TGTGCCAGCAGTTTGCGGGATCGACTAGCGGGGCATACGCAGTATTTT. Based on the CDR3 plus reference TRBV28 and TRBJ2-3, the full variable domain is DVKVTQSSRYLVKRTGEKVFLECVQDMDHENMFWYRQDPGLGLRLIYFSYDVKMKEKGDIPEGYSVSREKKERFSLILESASTNQTSMYLCASSLRDRLAGHTQYFGPGTRLTVL.

Remarks on this clonotype: A much bigger clone sits one base away, suggesting this may be a read error. Here the CDR3 omits its conserved ending phenylalanine or tryptophan, so a read error is the likely source. CDR3 protein: CSAIGTGDQPQHL. The CDR3 DNA is TGCAGTGCTATAGGGACGGGGGATCAGCCCCAGCATCTT. The chain employs TRBV20-1 and TRBJ1-5, with D perhaps matching TRBD1 (5 bases). Between the trimmed V and J ends, which lost 4 bases and 5 bases, there was a span of 12 bases. Germline CDR1 reads DFQATT; CDR2 reads SNEGSKA (reference sequence). The CDR3 spans 13 residues.

This clonotype was seen at least ten times. This chain links TRBV28 with TRBJ2-7, with 7 bases identical to TRBD2. This CDR3 region has 14 residues. Germline loops: CDR1 MDHEN, CDR2 SYDVKM. The V gene end was trimmed by 3 bases and the J gene end by 1 base; junction bases not matched to a gene: 3. This CDR3 is CASSLREWSYEQYF. Here the CDR3 DNA reads TGTGCCAGCAGTTTGCGGGAGTGGTCCTACGAGCAGTACTTC.

This clonotype was seen more than once but under ten times. The chain links TRBV24-1 to TRBJ2-2; 13 bases map to TRBD2. V was pared by 3 bases and J by 6 bases, with 21 bases of the junction left unmatched. The germline gives CDR1 KGHDR, CDR2 SFDVKD. The CDR3 totals 22 residues. DNA for the CDR3: TGTGCCACCAGTGATCCCTCCGAAAGGGGGCAAAAGACTAGCGGGAGGTCCGGGGAGCTGTTTTTT. Protein product: CATSDPSERGQKTSGRSGELFF.

In its sample, this clonotype was seen a few times. The chain combines TRBV25-1 with TRBJ2-7, with 8 bases that match TRBD1. Germline V lookup: CDR1 MGHDK, CDR2 SYGVNS. Unmatched junction bases numbered 4, after V lost 4 bases and J lost 2 bases. The CDR3 is 14 residues long. CDR3 in amino acids: CASSADRDPYEQYF. The CDR3 DNA follows: TGTGCCAGCAGTGCGGACAGGGATCCCTACGAGCAGTACTTC.

The V call is TRBV13, the J call TRBJ2-3; maybe TRBD2 (5 bases). Trimming took off 5 bases at V and 3 bases at J, with 27 bases between the two ends. The CDR3 is made up of 19 amino acids. Germline V lookup: CDR1 PRHDT, CDR2 FYEKMQ (reference sequence). CDR3 sequence: CASSQSEGSWKPITDTQYF. CDR3 nucleotides: TGTGCCAGCAGCCAATCAGAGGGCTCGTGGAAGCCTATTACAGATACGCAGTATTTT.

The gene calls are TRBV11-2 and TRBJ2-4; 12 bases are a match to TRBD1. The CDR3 is 15 residues long. The germline V gene has CDR1 SGHAT and CDR2 FQNNGV. V was clipped by 6 bases and J by 7 bases; unmatched bases: 7. The CDR3 DNA follows: TGTGCCAGCAGATCCGGGACAGGGGGCTATAACATTCAGTACTTC. Encoded protein: CASRSGTGGYNIQYF.

This clonotype occurred many times. This rearrangement joins TRBV9 to TRBJ2-1; a possible D gene is TRBD2 (6 bases). V gave up 0 bases and J gave up 0 bases, with 13 bases separating them. The CDR3 spans 17 residues. Germline-derived CDR1 and CDR2 are SGDLS and YYNGEE. The CDR3 region has the DNA TGTGCCAGCAGCGTAGGTCTTAGCGGTAGCTCCTACAATGAGCAGTTCTTC. This gives the protein CASSVGLSGSSYNEQFF.

Points on this clonotype: A much larger clone is a single base away; this may be a read error. V and J are TRBV28 and TRBJ2-1; D not resolved. V dropped 8 bases and J dropped 12 bases, with 11 bases sitting between them. Germline V gene data show CDR1 as MDHEN and CDR2 as SYDVKM. The CDR3 runs to 10 residues. CDR3 nucleotides: TGTGCCAGCGGCCCTAAGGGGCAGTTCTTC. Its protein product is CASGPKGQFF.

This clonotype was found many times. The chain joins TRBV27 to TRBJ2-3, with 7 bases identical to TRBD2. Germline V gene lookup returns CDR1 MNHEY and CDR2 SMNVEV (reference sequence). The CDR3 is made up of 15 amino acids. With V trimmed by 3 bases and J by 1 base, 4 bases remained unmatched. CDR3 sequence reads: CASSLAGAGTDTQYF. The CDR3 DNA reads TGTGCCAGCAGTTTGGCGGGAGCGGGCACAGATACGCAGTATTTT.

This clonotype was seen at least ten times. V usage is TRBV7-2 and J usage is TRBJ2-1; 13 bases match TRBD2. The CDR3 extends over 17 amino acids. Germline V gene data show CDR1 as SGHTA and CDR2 as FQGNSA. Losses at the gene ends were 1 base for V and 7 bases for J; bases not matched to a gene: 7. CDR3 amino acids: CASSLDSGLAGINEQFF. The CDR3 nucleotides are TGTGCCAGCAGCTTAGACTCGGGACTAGCGGGAATTAATGAGCAGTTCTTC.

This clonotype was recorded many times. This chain uses TRBV20-1 with TRBJ2-7; 8 nucleotides line up with TRBD2. In germline, CDR1 is DFQATT, CDR2 SNEGSKA (reference sequence). V trimming: 5 bases; J trimming: 2 bases; junction bases outside the gene matches: 5. This CDR3 is 13 amino acids long. In DNA, the CDR3 is TGCAGTGCTCGAACTAGCGGTACCTACGAGCAGTACTTC. It translates to CSARTSGTYEQYF.

This clonotype was counted at least ten times. The gene calls are TRBV7-2 and TRBJ2-3, with 8 nucleotides matching TRBD2. This CDR3 spans 16 amino acids. Germline V gene lookup returns CDR1 SGHTA and CDR2 FQGNSA. Trimming at V came to 0 bases and at J to 6 bases, leaving 8 bases not matched to a gene. CDR3 in amino acids: CASSLAAGLGSDTQYF. The CDR3 coding sequence is TGTGCCAGCAGCTTAGCTGCGGGACTAGGGAGTGATACGCAGTATTTT.

This clonotype was seen only a few times. The chain has TRBV15 and TRBJ2-7; D call uncertain. The germline CDR1 and CDR2 sequences are LNHNV and YYDKDF (reference sequence). V was cut by 5 bases and J by 4 bases, with 9 bases left in between. There are 12 residues in the CDR3. DNA for the CDR3: TGTGCCACCAGCCTAGTGGGGTACGAGCAGTACTTC. Its translation is CATSLVGYEQYF. Full variable domain (outside the CDR3, taken from reference TRBV15 and TRBJ2-7): DAMVIQNPRYQVTQFGKPVTLSCSQTLNHNVMYWYQQKSSQAPKLLFHYYDKDFNNEADTPDNFQSRRPNTSFCFLDIRSPGLGDTAMYLCATSLVGYEQYFGPGTRLTVT.

This clonotype was recorded a few times. The chain has TRBV13 and TRBJ2-3, with 10 bases lining up with TRBD2. The CDR3 consists of 15 residues. Germline V gene data show CDR1 as PRHDT and CDR2 as FYEKMQ (reference sequence). J lost 6 bases, V lost 3 bases, and 6 bases had no gene match. The CDR3 nucleotides read TGTGCCAGCAGCTTCCCTAGCGGGAGTGGGGATACGCAGTATTTT. It encodes CASSFPSGSGDTQYF.

This clonotype was observed at least ten times. The rearrangement joins TRBV7-2 to TRBJ1-1, with 11 nucleotides matching TRBD1. V was clipped by 3 bases and J by 7 bases; unmatched bases: 4. Germline CDR1 and CDR2: SGHTA and FQGNSA. The CDR3 loop spans 14 amino acids. DNA of the CDR3: TGTGCCAGCAGCTTCGCAGGGACAGGGGGTGAAGCTTTCTTT. It yields the protein CASSFAGTGGEAFF.

The J gene is TRBJ2-3, the V gene TRBV24-1; 7 nucleotides line up with TRBD1. The V segment lost 2 bases and the J segment 6 bases; nucleotides outside the gene matches: 4. The CDR3 is made up of 14 amino acids. The germline CDR1 and CDR2 sequences are KGHDR and SFDVKD. The CDR3 loop is CATSDWTGLDTQYF. The CDR3 DNA sequence: TGTGCCACCAGTGATTGGACAGGCTTGGATACGCAGTATTTT.

There are many counts of this clonotype. The CDR3 nucleotides read TGCGCCAGCAGCCAAGGAATCGTATATGGCTACACCTTC. Residues: CASSQGIVYGYTF. The V gene is TRBV4-1, the J gene TRBJ1-2, with D uncertain. V was clipped by 1 base and J by 5 bases, with 8 bases between them. This CDR3 has 13 amino acids. Germline CDR1 MGHRA, CDR2 YSYEKL.

Many counts were recorded for this clonotype. The chain combines TRBV11-2 with TRBJ2-1; 7 nucleotides align to TRBD2. The CDR3 length is 18 residues. Germline CDR1 is SGHAT and CDR2 is FQNNGV. Losses at the gene ends were 0 bases for V and 4 bases for J; bases not matched to a gene: 12. The CDR3 region is CASSLDRGGVLYYNEQFF. The CDR3, as DNA: TGTGCCAGCAGCTTAGATCGGGGAGGGGTCCTATATTACAATGAGCAGTTCTTC.

This clonotype was observed at least ten times. This chain links TRBV6-1 with TRBJ2-1; a weak D match, TRBD2 (6 bases). Per germline, CDR1 MNHNS and CDR2 SASEGT. The CDR3 sequence is 16 residues long. Between the trimmed V and J ends, which lost 2 bases and 3 bases, there was a span of 14 bases. In nucleotides, the CDR3 is TGTGCCAGCAGTGAACACCTAGCGAGGAACTACAATGAGCAGTTCTTC. Its protein product is CASSEHLARNYNEQFF.

This clonotype has ten or more counts. This chain uses TRBV7-2 with TRBJ2-5; D possibly uses TRBD1 or TRBD2 (5 bases each). Between the trimmed V and J ends, which lost 1 base and 5 bases, there was a span of 14 bases. Per the germline V gene, CDR1 is SGHTA and CDR2 is FQGNSA. This CDR3 is 15 amino acids long. For the CDR3, the DNA is TGTGCCAGCAGCTTAGGGGCAGGGAGTTTGGAGACCCAGTACTTC. The encoded protein is CASSLGAGSLETQYF.

This clonotype showed up just a few times. This sequence joins TRBV6-5 and TRBJ2-2, with D maybe TRBD1 (6 bases). V was pared by 2 bases and J by 6 bases, with 13 bases between. Germline-derived CDR1 and CDR2 are MNHEY and SVGAGI. The CDR3 length is 15 residues. The CDR3 region has the DNA TGTGCCAGCAGTTACGAATTCAGGGGTGCCGGGGAGCTGTTTTTT. Its translation: CASSYEFRGAGELFF.

This clonotype was observed a few times. The CDR3 nucleotides are TGTGCCAGCAGCGTAGATTTCAATGAGCAGTTCTTC. Protein sequence: CASSVDFNEQFF. This chain links TRBV9 with TRBJ2-1; D remains ambiguous. V was cut by 0 bases and J by 6 bases, with 4 bases left in between. This CDR3 is built from 12 residues. The germline CDR1 and CDR2 sequences are SGDLS and YYNGEE. The variable domain in full, completed from reference TRBV9 and TRBJ2-1, reads DSGVTQTPKHLITATGQRVTLRCSPRSGDLSVYWYQQSLDQGLQFLIQYYNGEERAKGNILERFSAQQFPDLHSELNLSSLELGDSALYFCASSVDFNEQFFGPGTRLTVL.

V gene TRBV6-1 combines with J gene TRBJ1-4; D ambiguous. V lost 2 bases and J 5 bases, leaving 9 bases between the germline ends. CDR3 length: 14 residues. Per germline, CDR1 MNHNS and CDR2 SASEGT. The chain's CDR3 is CASSERVHNEKLFF. The CDR3 nucleotides are TGTGCCAGCAGTGAACGGGTACACAATGAAAAACTGTTTTTT.

Concerning this clonotype: At one end the junction does not follow the germline gene, possibly because of a read error. The chain joins TRBV28 to TRBJ2-7; 10 bases agree with TRBD1. This CDR3 is built from 14 residues. From germline, CDR1 is MDHEN and CDR2 SYDVKM. The chain's CDR3 is CASSFGTGVYEQHF. CDR3 DNA: TGTGCCAGCAGTTTTGGGACAGGGGTTTACGAGCAGCACTTC.

The chain is built from TRBV6-1 and TRBJ2-7; the D is unclear. The CDR3 has 14 amino acids. V dropped 6 bases and J dropped 1 base, with 13 bases sitting between them. Germline values: CDR1 MNHNS, CDR2 SASEGT. The CDR3 nucleotides read TGTGCCAGCAGCCTGAGGACGGAATCCTACGAGCAGTACTTC. Amino acids: CASSLRTESYEQYF.

In DNA form, the CDR3 reads TGTGCCTGGAGTGTGACTAGCAATACAGATACGCAGTATTTT. Translation gives CAWSVTSNTDTQYF. The rearrangement links TRBV30 to TRBJ2-3, with 7 bases lining up with TRBD2. Germline CDR1 and CDR2: GTSNPN and SVGIG (reference sequence). The length of the CDR3 is 14 residues. V shed 0 bases and J 3 bases; nucleotides not matched to a gene: 3.

This clonotype has a count of ten or more. This chain joins TRBV12-5 and TRBJ2-1; TRBD2 matches at 8 bases. The CDR3 has 14 amino acids. With 8 bases clipped from V and 4 bases from J, the junction kept 7 bases outside the gene matches. CDR1 LGHNT and CDR2 FRNRAP come from the germline V gene. CDR3 region: CASTPGGAYNEQFF. CDR3 nucleotides: TGTGCTAGTACCCCGGGGGGGGCGTACAATGAGCAGTTCTTC.

This clonotype was found a few times. The chain has TRBV29-1 and TRBJ2-1; 8 bases are shared with TRBD1. Trimming at V came to 6 bases and at J to 9 bases, leaving 10 bases not matched to a gene. Per germline, CDR1 SQVTM and CDR2 ANQGSEA. The CDR3 runs to 13 residues. In DNA form, the CDR3 reads TGCAGCGTGCAGGGGGCTCTCGGCGGTGAGCAGTTCTTC. This translates into CSVQGALGGEQFF.